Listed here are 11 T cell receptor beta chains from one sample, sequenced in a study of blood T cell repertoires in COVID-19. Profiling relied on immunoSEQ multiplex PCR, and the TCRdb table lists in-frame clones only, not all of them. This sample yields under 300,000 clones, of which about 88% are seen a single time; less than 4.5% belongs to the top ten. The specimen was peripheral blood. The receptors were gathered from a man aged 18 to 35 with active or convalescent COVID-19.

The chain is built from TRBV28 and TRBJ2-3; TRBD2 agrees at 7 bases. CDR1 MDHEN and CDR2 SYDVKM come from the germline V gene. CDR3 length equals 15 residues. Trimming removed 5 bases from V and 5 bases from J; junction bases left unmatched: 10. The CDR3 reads CASSRTRSSGDTQYF. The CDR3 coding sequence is TGTGCCAGCAGTCGGACTAGGTCCAGCGGAGATACGCAGTATTTT.

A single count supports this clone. The DNA of the CDR3 is TGTGCCACCAGTGACCGAAGGACAGGGGGCGTCATCCATGAGCAGTTCTTC. Translating it yields CATSDRRTGGVIHEQFF. The genes are TRBV24-1 and TRBJ2-1, with TRBD1 identical over 11 bases. Germline V gene sequence: CDR1 KGHDR, CDR2 SFDVKD. The CDR3 spans 17 residues. Losses at the gene ends were 4 bases for V and 8 bases for J; bases not matched to a gene: 12.

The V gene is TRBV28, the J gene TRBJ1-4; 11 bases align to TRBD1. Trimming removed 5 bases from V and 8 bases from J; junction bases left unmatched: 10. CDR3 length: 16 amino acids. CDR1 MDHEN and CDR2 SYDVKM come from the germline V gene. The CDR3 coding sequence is TGTGCCAGCAGTCCTACCGGACAGGGGGCGCGAGAAAAACTGTTTTTT. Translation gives CASSPTGQGAREKLFF.

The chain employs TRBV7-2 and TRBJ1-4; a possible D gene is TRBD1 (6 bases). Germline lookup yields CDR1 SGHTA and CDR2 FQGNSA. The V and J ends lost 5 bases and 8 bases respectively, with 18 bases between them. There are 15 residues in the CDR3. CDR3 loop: CASSPQTLGGEKLFF. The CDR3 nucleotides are TGTGCCAGCAGCCCCCAGACCCTAGGGGGAGAAAAACTGTTTTTT.

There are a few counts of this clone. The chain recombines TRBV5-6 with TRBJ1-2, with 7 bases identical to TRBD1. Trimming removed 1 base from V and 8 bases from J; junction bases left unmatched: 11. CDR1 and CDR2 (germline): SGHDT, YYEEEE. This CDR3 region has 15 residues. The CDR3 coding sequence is TGTGCCAGCAGCTTGATAACAGGGGCTTCCGGGGGCTACACCTTC. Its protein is CASSLITGASGGYTF.

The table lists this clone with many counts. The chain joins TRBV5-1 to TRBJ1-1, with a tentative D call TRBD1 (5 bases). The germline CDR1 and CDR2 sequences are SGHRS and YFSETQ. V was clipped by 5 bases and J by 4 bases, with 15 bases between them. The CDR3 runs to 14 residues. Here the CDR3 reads CASRPTQGGTEAFF. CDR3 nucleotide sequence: TGCGCCAGCAGACCGACTCAGGGCGGCACTGAAGCTTTCTTT.

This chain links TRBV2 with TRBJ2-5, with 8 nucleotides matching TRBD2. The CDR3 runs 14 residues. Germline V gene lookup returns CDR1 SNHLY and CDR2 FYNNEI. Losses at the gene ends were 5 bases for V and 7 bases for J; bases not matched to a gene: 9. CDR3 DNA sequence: TGTGCCAGCAGTCCCCCGGGACTAGGTGGGACCCAGTACTTC. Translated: CASSPPGLGGTQYF.

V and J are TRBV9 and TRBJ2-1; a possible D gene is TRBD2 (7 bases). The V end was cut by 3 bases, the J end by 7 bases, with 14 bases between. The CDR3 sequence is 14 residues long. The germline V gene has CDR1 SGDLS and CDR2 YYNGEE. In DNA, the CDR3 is TGTGCCAGCAGCGGAGGGGGGAGGGAAAATGAGCAGTTCTTC. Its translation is CASSGGGRENEQFF.

This chain's CDR3 is CASSPGQGRVDEQYF. The CDR3 DNA reads TGTGCCAGCTCACCGGGGCAGGGAAGGGTTGACGAGCAGTACTTC. The chain combines TRBV18 with TRBJ2-7; tentative D call: TRBD1 (5 bases). The V gene's germline CDR1 is KGHSH and CDR2 LQKENI. The CDR3 runs 15 residues. Trimming removed 3 bases at V and 5 bases at J, with 17 bases between.

CDR3 DNA: TGTGCCAGCAGCGCGGGACCTTGGCAGTACTTC. Its translation: CASSAGPWQYF. The chain carries TRBV5-6 and TRBJ2-7; D is perhaps TRBD2 (6 bases). Germline V gives CDR1 SGHDT, CDR2 YYEEEE. Trimming removed 4 bases from V and 9 bases from J, with 11 bases in between. The CDR3 length is 11 residues.

CDR3 nucleotide sequence: TGTGCCAGCAGAGAGGGCGACAGGGGCTATGGCTACACCTTC. Protein product: CASREGDRGYGYTF. This chain links TRBV2 with TRBJ1-2; 8 bases fit TRBD1. V shed 6 bases and J 4 bases; nucleotides not matched to a gene: 7. CDR1 and CDR2 from the germline V gene are SNHLY and FYNNEI. The CDR3 is 14 amino acids.